This TCR beta chain was identified during a study of T cell responses to AZD1222 COVID-19 vaccine. Broader study findings: Vaccine-related CD4 TCRs covered spike, predominating at 160-218 and 743-854. White British people made up most donors, females outnumbered males, and clonal diversity was possibly underestimated. Among those given AZD1222, only five or six were seropositive at baseline.

The method was immunoSEQ multiplex PCR; TCRdb's version includes in-frame clones alone and lacks a portion of them. Of roughly 120,000 clones detected, 80% to 95% appear once; the ten largest clones hold 6% to 9%. Concerning this clone itself: Its antigen remains unknown.

CDR3 length: 14 amino acids. Germline CDR1 is SGHDT and CDR2 is YYEEEE. Trimming removed 5 bases at V and 11 bases at J, with 17 bases between. The source of this sequence is an adult who received the AZD1222 COVID-19 vaccine. The source was peripheral blood, collected 28 days after the second AZD1222 dose. V usage is TRBV5-6 and J usage is TRBJ1-6; tentatively, D is TRBD1 (5 bases). CDR3 sequence reads: CASRDGTGGPPLHF. CDR3 DNA: TGTGCCAGCAGGGACGGGACGGGGGGTCCACCCCTCCACTTT.